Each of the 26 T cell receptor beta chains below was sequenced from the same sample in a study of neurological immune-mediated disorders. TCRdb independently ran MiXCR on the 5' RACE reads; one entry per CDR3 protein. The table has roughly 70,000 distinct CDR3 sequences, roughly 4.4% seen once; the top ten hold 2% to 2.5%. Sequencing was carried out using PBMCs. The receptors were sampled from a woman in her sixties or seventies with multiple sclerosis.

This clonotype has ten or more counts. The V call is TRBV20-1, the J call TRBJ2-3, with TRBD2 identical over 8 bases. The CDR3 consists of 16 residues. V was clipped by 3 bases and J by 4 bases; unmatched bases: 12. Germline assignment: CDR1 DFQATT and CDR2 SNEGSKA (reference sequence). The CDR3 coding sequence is TGCAGTGCTAGGGGGGGAACGGGAGGGCCCCCAGATACGCAGTATTTT. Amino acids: CSARGGTGGPPDTQYF.

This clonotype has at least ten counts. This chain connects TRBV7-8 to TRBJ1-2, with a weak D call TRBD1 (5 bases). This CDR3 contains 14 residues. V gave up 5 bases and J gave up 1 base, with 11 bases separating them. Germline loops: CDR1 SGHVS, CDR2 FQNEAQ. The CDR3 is CASSTGARNYGYTF. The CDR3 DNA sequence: TGTGCCAGCAGCACAGGAGCCCGTAACTATGGCTACACCTTC.

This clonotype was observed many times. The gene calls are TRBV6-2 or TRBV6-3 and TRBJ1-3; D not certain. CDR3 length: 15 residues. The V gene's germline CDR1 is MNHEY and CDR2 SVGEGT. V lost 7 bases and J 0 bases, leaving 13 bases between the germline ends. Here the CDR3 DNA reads TGTGCCAGCACCGTCCTCGGGCCCTCTGGAAACACCATATATTTT. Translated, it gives CASTVLGPSGNTIYF.

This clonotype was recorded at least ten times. The CDR3 DNA reads TGCAGCGCCGACAGGTCCGGGGCCTACACCTTC. Its translation is CSADRSGAYTF. The V and J genes are TRBV29-1 and TRBJ1-2; perhaps TRBD1 as D (6 bases). Trimming left V 7 bases short and J 10 bases short, with 16 bases between. The CDR3 extends over 11 amino acids. Germline V gives CDR1 SQVTM, CDR2 ANQGSEA. Drawing the rest from reference TRBV29-1 and TRBJ1-2, the complete variable domain is SAVISQKPSRDICQRGTSLTIQCQVDSQVTMMFWYRQQPGQSLTLIATANQGSEATYESGFVIDKFPISRPNLTFSTLTVSNMSPEDSSIYLCSADRSGAYTFGSGTRLTVV.

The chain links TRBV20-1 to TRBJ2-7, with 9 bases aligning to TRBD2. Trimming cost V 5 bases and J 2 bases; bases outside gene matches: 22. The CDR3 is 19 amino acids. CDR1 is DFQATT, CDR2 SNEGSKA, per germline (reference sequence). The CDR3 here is CSAQSGVASGALIPYEQYF. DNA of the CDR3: TGCAGTGCTCAGAGTGGGGTAGCTAGCGGGGCCTTGATTCCCTACGAGCAGTACTTC.

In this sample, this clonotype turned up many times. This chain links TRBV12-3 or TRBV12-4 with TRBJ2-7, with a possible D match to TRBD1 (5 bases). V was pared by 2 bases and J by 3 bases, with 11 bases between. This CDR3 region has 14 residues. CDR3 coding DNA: TGTGCCAGCAGTTTACTGGACAACCTCTACGAGCAGTACTTC. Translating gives CASSLLDNLYEQYF.

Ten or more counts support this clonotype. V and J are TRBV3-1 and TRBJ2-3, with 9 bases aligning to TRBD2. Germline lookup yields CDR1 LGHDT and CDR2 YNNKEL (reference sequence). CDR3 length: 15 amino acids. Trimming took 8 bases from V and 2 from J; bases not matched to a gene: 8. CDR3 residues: CASGFVAGVTDTQYF. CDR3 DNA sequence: TGTGCCAGCGGGTTTGTAGCGGGAGTCACAGATACGCAGTATTTT.

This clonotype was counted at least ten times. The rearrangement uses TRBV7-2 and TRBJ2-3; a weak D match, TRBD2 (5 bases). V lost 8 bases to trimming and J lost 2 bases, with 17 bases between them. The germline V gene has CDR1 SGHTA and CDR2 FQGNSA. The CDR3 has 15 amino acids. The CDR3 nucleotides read TGTGCCAGCTCTCGGGAACTAGTCTACACAGATACGCAGTATTTT. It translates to CASSRELVYTDTQYF.

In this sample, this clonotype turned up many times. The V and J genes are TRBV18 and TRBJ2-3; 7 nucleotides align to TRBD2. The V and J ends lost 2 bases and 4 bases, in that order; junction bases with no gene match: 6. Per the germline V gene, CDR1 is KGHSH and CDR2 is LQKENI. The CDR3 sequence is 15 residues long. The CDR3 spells CASSPGAGRPDTQYF. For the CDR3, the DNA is TGTGCCAGCTCACCAGGAGCGGGACGGCCAGATACGCAGTATTTT.

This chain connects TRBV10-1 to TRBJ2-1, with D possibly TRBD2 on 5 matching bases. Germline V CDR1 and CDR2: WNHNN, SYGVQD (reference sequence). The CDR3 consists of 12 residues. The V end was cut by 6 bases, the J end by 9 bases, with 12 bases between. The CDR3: CASRNRRGEQFF. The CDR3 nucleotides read TGCGCCAGCAGGAATCGTCGGGGTGAGCAGTTCTTC.

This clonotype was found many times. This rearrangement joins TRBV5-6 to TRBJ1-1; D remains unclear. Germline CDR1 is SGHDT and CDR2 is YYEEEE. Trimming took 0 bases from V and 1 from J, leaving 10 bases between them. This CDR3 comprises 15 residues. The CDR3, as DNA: TGTGCCAGCAGCTTGGTGTGGGGTGCGAACACTGAAGCTTTCTTT. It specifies CASSLVWGANTEAFF.

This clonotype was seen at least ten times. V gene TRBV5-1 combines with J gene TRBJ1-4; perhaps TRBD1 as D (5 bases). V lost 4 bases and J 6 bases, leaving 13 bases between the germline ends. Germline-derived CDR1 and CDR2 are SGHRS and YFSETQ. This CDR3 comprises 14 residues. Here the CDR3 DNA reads TGCGCCAGCAGCGCTGGGACGGGACATGAAAAACTGTTTTTT. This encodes CASSAGTGHEKLFF.

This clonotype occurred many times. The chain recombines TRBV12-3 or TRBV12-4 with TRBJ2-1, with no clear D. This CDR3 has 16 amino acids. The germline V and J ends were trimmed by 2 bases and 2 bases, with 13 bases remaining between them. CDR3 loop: CASSLLAPPPYNEQFF. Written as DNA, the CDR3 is TGTGCCAGCAGTTTACTTGCTCCCCCGCCCTACAATGAGCAGTTCTTC.

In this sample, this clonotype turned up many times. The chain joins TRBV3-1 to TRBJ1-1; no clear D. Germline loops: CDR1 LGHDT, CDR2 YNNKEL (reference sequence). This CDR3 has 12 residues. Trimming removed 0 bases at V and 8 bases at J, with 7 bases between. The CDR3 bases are TGTGCCAGCAGCCAAGAAGGCCGGGAAGCTTTCTTT. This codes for CASSQEGREAFF.

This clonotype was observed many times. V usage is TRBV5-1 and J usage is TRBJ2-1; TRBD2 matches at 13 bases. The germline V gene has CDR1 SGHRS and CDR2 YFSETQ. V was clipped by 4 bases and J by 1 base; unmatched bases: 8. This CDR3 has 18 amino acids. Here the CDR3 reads CASSQGTSGMGSYNEQFF. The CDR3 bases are TGCGCCAGCAGCCAGGGGACTAGCGGGATGGGATCCTACAATGAGCAGTTCTTC.

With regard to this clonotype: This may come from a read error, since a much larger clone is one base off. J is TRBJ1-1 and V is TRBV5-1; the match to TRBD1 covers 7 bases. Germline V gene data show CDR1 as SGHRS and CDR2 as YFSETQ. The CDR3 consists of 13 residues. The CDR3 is CASSDRENTAAFF. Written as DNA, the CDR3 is TGCGCCAGCAGCGACAGGGAAAACACTGCAGCTTTCTTT.

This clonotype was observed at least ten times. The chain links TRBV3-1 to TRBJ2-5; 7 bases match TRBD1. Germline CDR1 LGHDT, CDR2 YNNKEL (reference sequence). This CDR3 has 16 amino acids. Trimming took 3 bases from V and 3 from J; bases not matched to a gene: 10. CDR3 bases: TGTGCCAGCAGCCATCCCCCCGGACAGGCAAAAGAGACCCAGTACTTC. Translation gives CASSHPPGQAKETQYF.

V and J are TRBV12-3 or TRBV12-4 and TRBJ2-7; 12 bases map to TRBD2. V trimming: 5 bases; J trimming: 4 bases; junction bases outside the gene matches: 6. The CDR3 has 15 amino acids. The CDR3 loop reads CASSLSGTSGYEQYF. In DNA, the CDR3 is TGTGCCAGCAGTCTATCCGGGACTAGCGGGTACGAGCAGTACTTC.

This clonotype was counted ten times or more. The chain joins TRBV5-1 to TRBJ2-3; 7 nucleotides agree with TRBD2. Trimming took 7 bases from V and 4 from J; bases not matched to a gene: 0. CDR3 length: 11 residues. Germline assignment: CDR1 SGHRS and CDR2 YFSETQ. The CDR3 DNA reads TGCGCCAGCCGGGAGGCAGATACGCAGTATTTT. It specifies CASREADTQYF.

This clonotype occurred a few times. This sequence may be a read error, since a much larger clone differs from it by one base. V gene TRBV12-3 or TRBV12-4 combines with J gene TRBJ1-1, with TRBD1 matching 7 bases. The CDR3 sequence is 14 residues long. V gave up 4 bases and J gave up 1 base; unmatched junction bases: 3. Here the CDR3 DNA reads TGTGCCAGCAGTTACTCAGGGGGGAACACTGAAGCTTTCTTT. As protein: CASSYSGGNTEAFF.

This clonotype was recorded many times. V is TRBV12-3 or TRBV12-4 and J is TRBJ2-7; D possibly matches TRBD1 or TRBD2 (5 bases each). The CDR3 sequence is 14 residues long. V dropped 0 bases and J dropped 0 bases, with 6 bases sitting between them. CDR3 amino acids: CASSLAGTSYEQYF. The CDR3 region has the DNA TGTGCCAGCAGTTTAGCAGGGACCTCCTACGAGCAGTACTTC.

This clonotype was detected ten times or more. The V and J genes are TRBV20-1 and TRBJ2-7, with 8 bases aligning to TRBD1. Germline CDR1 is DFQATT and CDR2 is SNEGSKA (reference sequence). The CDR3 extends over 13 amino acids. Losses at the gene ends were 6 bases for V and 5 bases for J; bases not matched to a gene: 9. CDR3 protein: CSAGYRQGNEQYF. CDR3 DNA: TGCAGTGCCGGGTACCGACAGGGGAACGAGCAGTACTTC.

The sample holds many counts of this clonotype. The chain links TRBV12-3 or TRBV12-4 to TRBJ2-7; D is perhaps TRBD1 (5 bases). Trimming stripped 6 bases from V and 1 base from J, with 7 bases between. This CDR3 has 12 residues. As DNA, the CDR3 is TGTGCCAGCAGCACAGGTTCCTACGAGCAGTACTTC. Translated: CASSTGSYEQYF.

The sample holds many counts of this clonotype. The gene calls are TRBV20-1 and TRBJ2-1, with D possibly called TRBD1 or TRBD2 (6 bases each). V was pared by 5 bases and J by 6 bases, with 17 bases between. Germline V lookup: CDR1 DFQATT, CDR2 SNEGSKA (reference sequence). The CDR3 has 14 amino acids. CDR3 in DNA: TGCAGTGCTGGGGGGCAAGGGTTTGTCAATGAGCAGTTCTTC. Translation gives CSAGGQGFVNEQFF.

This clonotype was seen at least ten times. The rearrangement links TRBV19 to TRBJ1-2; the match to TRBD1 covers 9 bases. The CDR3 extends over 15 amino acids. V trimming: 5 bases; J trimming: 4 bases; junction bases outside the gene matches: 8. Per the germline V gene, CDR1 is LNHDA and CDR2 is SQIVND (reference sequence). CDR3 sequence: CASSPQTGGTYGYTF. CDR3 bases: TGTGCCAGTAGTCCTCAGACAGGGGGGACCTATGGCTACACCTTC.

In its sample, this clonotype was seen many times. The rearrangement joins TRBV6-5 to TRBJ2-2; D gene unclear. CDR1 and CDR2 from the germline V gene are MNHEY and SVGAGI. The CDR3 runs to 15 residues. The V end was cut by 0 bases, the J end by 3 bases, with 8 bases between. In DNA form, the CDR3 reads TGTGCCAGCAGTTACTCGAAAGGGTACACCGGGGAGCTGTTTTTT. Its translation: CASSYSKGYTGELFF.